The rows below give T cell receptor beta chains drawn from one sample of a study of regulatory T cells in long-lasting Graves disease. TCRdb reprocessed the multiplex PCR reads with MiXCR, giving one entry per CDR3 protein. Here the sample spans approximately 350,000 distinct CDR3 sequences, approximately 16% being singletons. The data were also submitted as part of a second study, on T cells in Graves' hyperthyroidism and ophthalmopathy.

The material was peripheral blood mononuclear cells (PBMCs), obtained at new diagnosis, from a patient treated with antithyroid drugs. These receptors were obtained from a man aged 40-55 years with Graves disease. Both conserved end residues are part of each CDR3. A D gene is named only where the DNA matches it firmly. Not all rows give a size; the values are once, few, many and, for expanded clones, a class.

v_gene	d_gene	abundance	j_gene	CDR3nt	CDR3aa
TRBV30	TRBD2	many	TRBJ2-3	TGTGCCTGGACGATAGGACGACTAGCGGGGGTGAATACGCAGTATTTT	CAWTIGRLAGVNTQYF
TRBV7-9	TRBD1	NA	TRBJ2-2	TGTGCCAGCAGCCCCAGACAGGGGGAAGGCACCGGGGAGCTGTTTTTT	CASSPRQGEGTGELFF
TRBV10-3	NA	NA	TRBJ1-6	TGTGCCATCAGGGACAGTTCTAATTCACCCCTCCACTTT	CAIRDSSNSPLHF
TRBV20-1	NA	many	TRBJ2-5	TGCAGTGCTAGAGGGGCCCCGGACCAAGAGACCCAGTACTTC	CSARGAPDQETQYF
TRBV6-4	TRBD1	NA	TRBJ2-1	TGTGCCACCCTCTCCGGGACAGGGGATTTTGGGGAGCAGTTCTTC	CATLSGTGDFGEQFF
TRBV20-1	TRBD1	many	TRBJ1-2	TGCAGTGCGCCTTTGGGCAGGGGGAATTATGGCTACACCTTC	CSAPLGRGNYGYTF
TRBV20-1	TRBD1	NA	TRBJ2-7	TGCAGTGCTAGTGTATTGAGGACAGGGCGACCCTACGAGCAGTACTTC	CSASVLRTGRPYEQYF
TRBV7-2	NA	many	TRBJ2-3	TGTGCCAGCAGCTTAGACTATTCCACAGATACGCAGTATTTT	CASSLDYSTDTQYF
TRBV28	TRBD1	NA	TRBJ1-4	TGTGCCAGCAGTTGGGGACAGGGGAAGGAAAAACTGTTTTTT	CASSWGQGKEKLFF
TRBV4-1	NA	NA	TRBJ2-1	TGCGCCAGCAGCCAAGATCCCCCCCCGGGGATGTCCTACAATGAGCAGTTCTTC	CASSQDPPPGMSYNEQFF
TRBV12-3/TRBV12-4	NA	many	TRBJ1-1	TGTGCCAGCAGTTTCGGGGGGATAGGGGCTTTCTTT	CASSFGGIGAFF
TRBV19	NA	once	TRBJ2-1	TGTGCCAGTAGTATCCAGGGAGGCTACAATGAGCAGTTCTTC	CASSIQGGYNEQFF
TRBV3-1	NA	NA	TRBJ2-6	TGTGCCAGCAGCCAAAAAAGTACGGCCGGGGCCAACGTCCTGACTTTC	CASSQKSTAGANVLTF
TRBV6-1	TRBD1	many	TRBJ1-2	TGTGCCAGCACGCGGGACAGCAACTATGGCTACACCTTC	CASTRDSNYGYTF
TRBV7-2	TRBD2	many	TRBJ2-3	TGTGCCAGCACCCACGGGGGGGCAGATACGCAGTATTTT	CASTHGGADTQYF
TRBV20-1	TRBD2	NA	TRBJ2-2	TGCAGTGCTAGAGATCCGGGGGGTACAAAGAACACCGGGGAGCTGTTTTTT	CSARDPGGTKNTGELFF
TRBV28	TRBD1	few	TRBJ1-6	TGTGCCAGCAGCACTTCGGGACAGTCCAGTACCCCCTATAATTCACCCCTCCACTTT	CASSTSGQSSTPYNSPLHF
TRBV3-1	TRBD1	many	TRBJ2-5	TGTGCCAGCAGCCAAGGACTATTAGGGACAGGGGTCGGGGAGACCCAGTACTTC	CASSQGLLGTGVGETQYF
TRBV20-1	NA	NA	TRBJ2-7	TGCAGTGCTGGAGGGTACGAGCAGTACTTC	CSAGGYEQYF
TRBV12-3/TRBV12-4	TRBD1	many	TRBJ1-1	TGTGCCAGCAGTTTGAGGCCAGGGGGACGGACTGAAGCTTTCTTT	CASSLRPGGRTEAFF
TRBV5-1	TRBD1	many	TRBJ1-4	TGCGCCAGCAGGCCCGGGACAGATGAAAAACTGTTTTTT	CASRPGTDEKLFF
TRBV4-2	NA	NA	TRBJ2-7	TGTGCCAGCAGCCAAGTCGAGGGGGACGGAGGCGAGCAGTACTTC	CASSQVEGDGGEQYF
TRBV30	NA	few	TRBJ2-4	TGTGCCTGCCTTCGACAGGACCTCAAAAACATTCAGTACTTC	CACLRQDLKNIQYF